The clone carrying this TCR beta chain was seen more than once but under ten times. The CDR3 length is 15 residues. Germline assignment: CDR1 SGHRS and CDR2 YFSETQ. The V and J ends lost 5 bases and 3 bases, in that order; junction bases with no gene match: 9. TCRdb re-analysed the 5' RACE reads in MiXCR, keeping a single row per CDR3 protein. The table shows about 66,000 distinct CDR3 sequences, with roughly 10% occurring only once. These data originate in a study of early T cells in non-severe SARS-CoV-2 infection. Study-wide context: Bulk RNA taken from unsorted whole blood was sequenced, leaving chains unpaired.

The sample taken for sequencing was whole blood. This sequence was found in an adult who was a healthcare worker with PCR-confirmed SARS-CoV-2 infection or an uninfected control (not recorded which). The chain links TRBV5-1 to TRBJ2-3; 7 nucleotides align to TRBD2. CDR3 region: CASRASGIGTDTQYF. CDR3 in DNA: TGCGCCAGCAGAGCAAGCGGGATCGGGACAGATACGCAGTATTTT.